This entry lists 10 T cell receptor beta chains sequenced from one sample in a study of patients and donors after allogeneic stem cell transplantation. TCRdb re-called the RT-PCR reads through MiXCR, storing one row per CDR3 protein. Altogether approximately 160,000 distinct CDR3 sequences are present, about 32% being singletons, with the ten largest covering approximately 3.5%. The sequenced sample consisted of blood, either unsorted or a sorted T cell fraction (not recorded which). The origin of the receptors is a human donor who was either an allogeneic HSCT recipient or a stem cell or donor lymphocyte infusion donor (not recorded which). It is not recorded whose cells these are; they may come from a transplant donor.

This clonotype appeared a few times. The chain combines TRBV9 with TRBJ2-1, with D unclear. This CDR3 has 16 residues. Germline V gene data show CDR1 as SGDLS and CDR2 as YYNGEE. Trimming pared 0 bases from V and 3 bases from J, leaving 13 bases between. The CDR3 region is CASSVVGRRIYNEQFF. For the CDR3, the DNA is TGTGCCAGCAGCGTAGTAGGGCGCAGGATCTACAATGAGCAGTTCTTC.

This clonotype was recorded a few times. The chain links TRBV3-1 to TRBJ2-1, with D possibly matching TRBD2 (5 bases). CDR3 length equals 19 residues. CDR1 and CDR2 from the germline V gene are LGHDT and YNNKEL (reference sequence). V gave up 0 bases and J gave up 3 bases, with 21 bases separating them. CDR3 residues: CASSQDLYVGGGFYNEQFF. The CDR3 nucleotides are TGTGCCAGCAGCCAAGATCTTTATGTTGGCGGCGGGTTCTACAATGAGCAGTTCTTC.

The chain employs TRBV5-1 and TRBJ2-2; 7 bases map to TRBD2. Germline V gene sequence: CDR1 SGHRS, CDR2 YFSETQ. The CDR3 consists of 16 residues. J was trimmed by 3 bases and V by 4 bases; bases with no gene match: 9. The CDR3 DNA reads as TGCGCCAGCAGCCTACACGGGAGGCATGACACCGGGGAGCTGTTTTTT. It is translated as CASSLHGRHDTGELFF.

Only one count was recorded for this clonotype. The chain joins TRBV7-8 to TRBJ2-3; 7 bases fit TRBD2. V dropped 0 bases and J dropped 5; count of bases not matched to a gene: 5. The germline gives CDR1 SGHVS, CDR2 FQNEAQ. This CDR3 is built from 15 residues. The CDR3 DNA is TGTGCCAGCAGCTTAGCCCTAGCGGTTATAGATACGCAGTATTTT. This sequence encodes CASSLALAVIDTQYF.

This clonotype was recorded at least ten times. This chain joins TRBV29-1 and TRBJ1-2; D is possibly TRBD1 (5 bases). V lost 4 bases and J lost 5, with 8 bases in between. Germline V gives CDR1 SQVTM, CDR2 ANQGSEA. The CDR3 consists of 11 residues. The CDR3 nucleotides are TGCAGCGTTGGTGGGGCGTATGGCTACACCTTC. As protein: CSVGGAYGYTF. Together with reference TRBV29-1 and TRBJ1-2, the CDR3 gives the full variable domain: SAVISQKPSRDICQRGTSLTIQCQVDSQVTMMFWYRQQPGQSLTLIATANQGSEATYESGFVIDKFPISRPNLTFSTLTVSNMSPEDSSIYLCSVGGAYGYTFGSGTRLTVV.

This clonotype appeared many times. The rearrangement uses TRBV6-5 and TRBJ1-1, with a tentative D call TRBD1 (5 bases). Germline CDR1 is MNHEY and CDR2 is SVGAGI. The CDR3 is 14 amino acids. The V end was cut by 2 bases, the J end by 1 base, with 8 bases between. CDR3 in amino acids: CASSYRGANTEAFF. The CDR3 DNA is TGTGCCAGCAGTTACAGGGGCGCGAACACTGAAGCTTTCTTT.

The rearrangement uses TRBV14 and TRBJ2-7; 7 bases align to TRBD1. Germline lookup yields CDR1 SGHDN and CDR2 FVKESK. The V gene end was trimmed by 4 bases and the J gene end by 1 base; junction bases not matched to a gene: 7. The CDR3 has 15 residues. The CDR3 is CASSRRDSLSYEQYF. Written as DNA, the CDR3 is TGTGCCAGCAGCCGACGGGACAGTTTATCCTACGAGCAGTACTTC.

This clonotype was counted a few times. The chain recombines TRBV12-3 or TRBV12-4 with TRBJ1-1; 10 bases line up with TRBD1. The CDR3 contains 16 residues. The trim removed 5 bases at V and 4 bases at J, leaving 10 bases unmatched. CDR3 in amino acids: CASSLGQGLRGTEAFF. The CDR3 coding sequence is TGTGCCAGCAGTCTGGGACAGGGGCTTAGGGGCACTGAAGCTTTCTTT.

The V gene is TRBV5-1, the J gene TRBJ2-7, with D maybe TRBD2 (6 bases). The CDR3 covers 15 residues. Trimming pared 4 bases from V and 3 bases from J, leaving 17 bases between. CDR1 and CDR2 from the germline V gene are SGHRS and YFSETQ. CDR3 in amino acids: CASSDRAGTFYEQYF. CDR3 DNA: TGCGCCAGCAGCGACCGGGCGGGAACCTTCTACGAGCAGTACTTC. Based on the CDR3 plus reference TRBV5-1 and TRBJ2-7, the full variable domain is KAGVTQTPRYLIKTRGQQVTLSCSPISGHRSVSWYQQTPGQGLQFLFEYFSETQRNKGNFPGRFSGRQFSNSRSEMNVSTLELGDSALYLCASSDRAGTFYEQYFGPGTRLTVT.

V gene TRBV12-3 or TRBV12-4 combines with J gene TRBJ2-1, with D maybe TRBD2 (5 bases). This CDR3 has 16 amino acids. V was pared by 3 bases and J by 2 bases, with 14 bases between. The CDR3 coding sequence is TGTGCCAGCAGTTTCCTTCCGAGAGGGCCCTACAATGAGCAGTTCTTC. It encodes CASSFLPRGPYNEQFF.